The 30 T cell receptor beta chains below come from one sample, sequenced in a study of shared clonotypes between healthy human individuals. This table comes from immunoSEQ multiplex PCR, and its TCRdb copy is limited to in-frame clones, with some not included. The sample shows roughly 1.4 million clones, just under 99% of them seen only once. Sequenced: naive CD4+ T cells sorted from blood. Subset noted: CD45RA+ positively selected. These TCRs come from a man aged 25 to 40 in good health.

Turning to this clone: Within the sample, other DNA sequences also encode this same CDR3. CDR3 in DNA: TGCAGTGCTAGTCCGGGCACTGAAGCTTTCTTT. The encoded protein is CSASPGTEAFF. J is TRBJ1-1 and V is TRBV20-1; D is ambiguous. The CDR3 loop spans 11 amino acids. Germline V lookup: CDR1 DFQATT, CDR2 SNEGSKA (reference sequence). Trimming cost V 3 bases and J 4 bases, with 6 bases left between them.

The J gene is TRBJ2-1, the V gene TRBV7-9, with D perhaps assigned TRBD1 or TRBD2 (5 bases each). The V gene lost 3 bases and the J gene lost 0 bases, with 15 bases spanning the gap. This CDR3 has 17 amino acids. Germline V gene sequence: CDR1 SEHNR, CDR2 FQNEAQ (reference sequence). The CDR3 here is CASSFSGWGSSYNEQFF. CDR3 nucleotide sequence: TGTGCCAGCAGCTTTTCGGGCTGGGGGAGCTCCTACAATGAGCAGTTCTTC.

The V and J genes are TRBV27 and TRBJ2-3; TRBD1 or TRBD2 may be the D gene (6 bases each). Trimming left V 2 bases short and J 0 bases short, with 15 bases between. Germline V gives CDR1 MNHEY, CDR2 SMNVEV (reference sequence). The CDR3 contains 17 residues. The CDR3 protein is CASSLAVWGASTDTQYF. Here the CDR3 DNA reads TGTGCCAGCAGTTTAGCTGTGTGGGGGGCAAGCACAGATACGCAGTATTTT.

The V gene is TRBV9, the J gene TRBJ2-1; D remains unclear. Trimming shortened V by 4 bases and J by 7 bases, and 15 bases separated the two germline ends. The CDR3 length is 14 residues. Germline-derived CDR1 and CDR2 are SGDLS and YYNGEE. The CDR3 is CASSTSGYSNEQFF. The CDR3 DNA reads TGTGCCAGCAGCACCAGTGGCTATTCGAATGAGCAGTTCTTC.

The chain recombines TRBV6-5 with TRBJ2-1; the match to TRBD2 covers 11 bases. Germline CDR1 MNHEY, CDR2 SVGAGI. The CDR3 is made up of 16 amino acids. After removal of 3 bases from V and 8 bases from J, the junction contained 9 bases not matched to a gene. The CDR3 is CASSYVTSGSLDEQFF. In nucleotides, the CDR3 is TGTGCCAGCAGTTATGTAACTAGCGGGAGTCTGGATGAGCAGTTCTTC.

This sequence joins TRBV7-3 and TRBJ2-2; 7 bases fit TRBD2. CDR1 is SGHTA and CDR2 is FQGTGA in the germline V gene. Unmatched junction bases numbered 5, after V lost 5 bases and J lost 5 bases. The CDR3 spans 14 residues. For the CDR3, the DNA is TGTGCCAGCAGCGTCGTAGCGGGTACCGGGGAGCTGTTTTTT. It codes for CASSVVAGTGELFF.

This sequence joins TRBV7-2 and TRBJ1-1; the match to TRBD1 covers 10 bases. The CDR3 is 16 residues long. Germline V gene sequence: CDR1 SGHTA, CDR2 FQGNSA. J lost 2 bases, V lost 1 base, and 4 bases had no gene match. The CDR3 DNA sequence: TGTGCCAGCAGCTTAGGGGACAGGGGAGGCAACACTGAAGCTTTCTTT. This encodes CASSLGDRGGNTEAFF.

The CDR3 is CAWSTLGGDTQYF. As DNA, the CDR3 is TGTGCCTGGAGTACCCTGGGGGGTGATACGCAGTATTTT. The gene calls are TRBV30 and TRBJ2-3; a weak D match, TRBD2 (6 bases). Germline lookup yields CDR1 GTSNPN and CDR2 SVGIG (reference sequence). The CDR3 is 13 residues long. V was trimmed by 2 bases and J by 6 bases, leaving 12 bases between them.

The gene calls are TRBV5-1 and TRBJ2-1; D may be TRBD1 or TRBD2 (5 bases each). Germline V gives CDR1 SGHRS, CDR2 YFSETQ. The CDR3 runs to 15 residues. Trimming removed 4 bases from V and 5 bases from J, with 16 bases in between. The CDR3 loop reads CASSHRDPRNNEQFF. CDR3 nucleotides: TGCGCCAGCAGCCACCGGGACCCTAGGAACAATGAGCAGTTCTTC. The entire variable domain, with the rest obtained from reference TRBV5-1 and TRBJ2-1, is as follows: KAGVTQTPRYLIKTRGQQVTLSCSPISGHRSVSWYQQTPGQGLQFLFEYFSETQRNKGNFPGRFSGRQFSNSRSEMNVSTLELGDSALYLCASSHRDPRNNEQFFGPGTRLTVL.

J is TRBJ2-3 and V is TRBV5-4, with D maybe TRBD2 (6 bases). V shed 4 bases and J shed 0 bases, with 15 bases lying between them. The CDR3 spans 16 residues. The germline V gene encodes CDR1 SGHNT and CDR2 YYREEE (reference sequence). As DNA, the CDR3 is TGTGCCAGCAGCCCTGACCTAGCGATGAGCACAGATACGCAGTATTTT. Translation: CASSPDLAMSTDTQYF.

Concerning this clone itself: Other nucleotide sequences in the sample specify the same CDR3. This chain uses TRBV28 with TRBJ2-3, with 7 bases fitting TRBD1. This CDR3 is 15 amino acids long. CDR1 and CDR2 from the germline V gene are MDHEN and SYDVKM. J was trimmed by 1 base and V by 1 base; bases with no gene match: 2. The CDR3 region is CASSLSGQGTDTQYF. For the CDR3, the DNA is TGTGCCAGCAGTTTATCCGGACAGGGCACAGATACGCAGTATTTT.

V gene TRBV30 combines with J gene TRBJ1-2, with TRBD1 as a possible D gene (5 bases). The CDR3 loop spans 13 amino acids. Trimming pared 2 bases from V and 6 bases from J, leaving 13 bases between. Germline V gives CDR1 GTSNPN, CDR2 SVGIG (reference sequence). The CDR3 DNA sequence: TGTGCCTGGAGTAGGACCGGGGGGAATGGCTACACCTTC. It is translated as CAWSRTGGNGYTF.

The chain is built from TRBV19 and TRBJ2-1; a possible D gene is TRBD1 (5 bases). Trimming removed 5 bases from V and 6 bases from J, with 14 bases in between. Germline values: CDR1 LNHDA, CDR2 SQIVND (reference sequence). The CDR3 is 14 amino acids. CDR3: CASSPKGLGNEQFF. In DNA, the CDR3 is TGTGCCAGTAGTCCTAAGGGGCTGGGCAATGAGCAGTTCTTC.

This chain links TRBV5-5 with TRBJ2-1; tentatively, D is TRBD1 or TRBD2 (6 bases each). V dropped 4 bases and J dropped 10 bases, with 15 bases sitting between them. CDR3 length equals 13 residues. Germline CDR1 and CDR2: SGHKS and YYEKEE (reference sequence). The CDR3 loop reads CASSRPGASEQFF. CDR3 DNA sequence: TGTGCCAGCAGCCGACCGGGGGCTAGCGAGCAGTTCTTC.

The chain recombines TRBV18 with TRBJ1-4; no definite D call. V was trimmed by 3 bases and J by 7 bases, leaving 15 bases between them. Germline loops: CDR1 KGHSH, CDR2 LQKENI. This CDR3 has 15 amino acids. The CDR3 DNA sequence: TGTGCCAGCTCACCCGGCGGCCCCAGTGGTGAAAAACTGTTTTTT. This encodes CASSPGGPSGEKLFF.

The chain joins TRBV19 to TRBJ2-7; TRBD1 is a possible D gene (6 bases). The germline V gene has CDR1 LNHDA and CDR2 SQIVND (reference sequence). CDR3 length: 15 amino acids. Between the trimmed V and J ends, which lost 6 bases and 3 bases, there was a span of 18 bases. The DNA for the CDR3 is TGTGCCAGTAGCAAGACAGGAGGCCCTCTCTACGAGCAGTACTTC. Translating gives CASSKTGGPLYEQYF.

This rearrangement joins TRBV6-6 to TRBJ2-1; possible D gene TRBD1, 5 bases. Germline CDR1 is MNHNY and CDR2 is SVGAGI (reference sequence). Trimming left V 2 bases short and J 7 bases short, with 9 bases between. CDR3 length: 13 amino acids. CDR3 sequence: CASSYETVNEQFF. The CDR3 bases are TGTGCCAGCAGTTACGAGACAGTTAATGAGCAGTTCTTC.

The chain carries TRBV21-1 and TRBJ2-2; the table assigns TRBD1, which was not confirmed against the DNA. TRBV21-1 is a recognized pseudogene. This CDR3 has 14 residues. The CDR3 sequence is CANSQGENTGELFF. The CDR3 DNA sequence: TGTGCCAACAGCCAGGGGGAGAACACCGGGGAGCTGTTTTTT.

The chain employs TRBV5-8 and TRBJ2-5; maybe TRBD2 (6 bases). This CDR3 region has 15 residues. The V end was cut by 3 bases, the J end by 2 bases, with 14 bases between. Germline values: CDR1 SGHTS, CDR2 YDEGEE. CDR3 protein: CASSWGAGTQETQYF. The CDR3 bases are TGTGCCAGCAGCTGGGGAGCAGGGACTCAAGAGACCCAGTACTTC. The variable domain in full, completed from reference TRBV5-8 and TRBJ2-5, reads EAGVTQSPTHLIKTRGQQATLRCSPISGHTSVYWYQQALGLGLQFLLWYDEGEERNRGNFPPRFSGRQFPNYSSELNVNALELEDSALYLCASSWGAGTQETQYFGPGTRLLVL.

The table lists this clone with a count of one. CDR3 loop: CASSLQGWYGYTF. In DNA, the CDR3 is TGTGCCAGCAGCTTACAGGGGTGGTATGGCTACACCTTC. The chain uses TRBV11-2 and TRBJ1-2, with D perhaps matching TRBD1 (6 bases). Per the germline V gene, CDR1 is SGHAT and CDR2 is FQNNGV. The V and J ends lost 2 bases and 5 bases respectively, with 9 bases between them. CDR3 length equals 13 residues.

The V gene is TRBV6-6, the J gene TRBJ1-2; D unclear. The germline V and J ends were trimmed by 6 bases and 8 bases, with 13 bases remaining between them. Per germline, CDR1 MNHNY and CDR2 SVGAGI (reference sequence). CDR3 length: 12 amino acids. CDR3 nucleotide sequence: TGTGCCAGCAGGCCCCCATCGTTGGGCTACACCTTC. Protein: CASRPPSLGYTF.

V is TRBV5-5 and J is TRBJ2-1; 12 bases are a match to TRBD2. V shed 4 bases, J shed 7 bases, and the junction held 6 bases outside the gene matches. The CDR3 is 15 residues long. From germline, CDR1 is SGHKS and CDR2 YYEKEE (reference sequence). For the CDR3, the DNA is TGTGCCAGCAGCAGATCCGGGACTAGCGGGAATGAGCAGTTCTTC. This sequence encodes CASSRSGTSGNEQFF.

The rearrangement uses TRBV5-4 and TRBJ1-2, with D possibly being TRBD1 (5 bases). The germline CDR1 and CDR2 sequences are SGHNT and YYREEE (reference sequence). The CDR3 covers 13 residues. V was shortened by 4 bases and J by 6 bases, with 13 bases between the two germline ends. CDR3: CASSAGQKNGYTF. The DNA for the CDR3 is TGTGCCAGCAGCGCCGGACAAAAAAATGGCTACACCTTC. Full variable domain (outside the CDR3, taken from reference TRBV5-4 and TRBJ1-2): ETGVTQSPTHLIKTRGQQVTLRCSSQSGHNTVSWYQQALGQGPQFIFQYYREEENGRGNFPPRFSGLQFPNYSSELNVNALELDDSALYLCASSAGQKNGYTFGSGTRLTVV.

The chain carries TRBV5-1 and TRBJ1-1; no firm D call. The ends were cut back, 2 bases at V and 3 bases at J, with 11 bases in the middle. The CDR3 covers 14 residues. Germline V gives CDR1 SGHRS, CDR2 YFSETQ. CDR3 sequence reads: CASSFRNGYTEAFF. CDR3 DNA sequence: TGCGCCAGCAGCTTCCGAAATGGATACACTGAAGCTTTCTTT.

The chain employs TRBV15 and TRBJ2-1; D uncertain. CDR3 length equals 15 residues. Germline V gene sequence: CDR1 LNHNV, CDR2 YYDKDF (reference sequence). The V gene lost 0 bases and the J gene lost 5 bases, with 11 bases spanning the gap. The CDR3 loop is CATSRDRVINNEQFF. The CDR3 nucleotides read TGTGCCACCAGCAGAGATCGTGTCATTAACAATGAGCAGTTCTTC.

The rearrangement uses TRBV5-5 and TRBJ2-2; D is undetermined. Germline CDR1 reads SGHKS; CDR2 reads YYEKEE (reference sequence). This CDR3 has 14 residues. The ends were cut back, 0 bases at V and 6 bases at J, with 9 bases in the middle. The DNA for the CDR3 is TGTGCCAGCAGCTTGGCCAACGGACCCGGGGAGCTGTTTTTT. This sequence encodes CASSLANGPGELFF.

The V call is TRBV19, the J call TRBJ2-5, with D tentatively TRBD2 (6 bases). V was pared by 8 bases and J by 4 bases, with 20 bases between. The CDR3 totals 15 residues. The germline CDR1 and CDR2 sequences are LNHDA and SQIVND (reference sequence). The CDR3 loop is CASRNPGESAETQYF. For the CDR3, the DNA is TGTGCCAGTCGGAACCCGGGAGAGTCCGCAGAGACCCAGTACTTC.

The chain employs TRBV11-3 and TRBJ1-1, with a possible D match to TRBD1 (5 bases). This CDR3 has 15 residues. Germline V CDR1 and CDR2: SGHNT, YENEEA. Trimming shortened V by 0 bases and J by 4 bases, and 12 bases separated the two germline ends. DNA of the CDR3: TGTGCCAGCAGCTTAGAGCCAGGGAGTTCCACTGAAGCTTTCTTT. This translates into CASSLEPGSSTEAFF. The whole variable domain, remainder taken from reference TRBV11-3 and TRBJ1-1, is EAGVVQSPRYKIIEKKQPVAFWCNPISGHNTLYWYLQNLGQGPELLIRYENEEAVDDSQLPKDRFSAERLKGVDSTLKIQPAELGDSAVYLCASSLEPGSSTEAFFGQGTRLTVV.

Turning to this clone: Other DNA sequences in this specimen translate into the identical CDR3. The J gene is TRBJ1-5, the V gene TRBV9; unclear D gene. The CDR3 has 14 amino acids. V gave up 2 bases and J gave up 4 bases, with 10 bases separating them. Germline assignment: CDR1 SGDLS and CDR2 YYNGEE. The DNA for the CDR3 is TGTGCCAGCAGCGTTGGTTCTGCAAATCAGCCCCAGCATTTT. Its translation: CASSVGSANQPQHF.

This chain links TRBV5-1 with TRBJ2-2; D perhaps matches TRBD1 (5 bases). Germline assignment: CDR1 SGHRS and CDR2 YFSETQ. Trimming removed 0 bases at V and 4 bases at J, with 13 bases between. This CDR3 region has 16 residues. The CDR3 DNA follows: TGCGCCAGCAGCTTGGACCGACAGAGCACCACCGGGGAGCTGTTTTTT. Translating it yields CASSLDRQSTTGELFF.